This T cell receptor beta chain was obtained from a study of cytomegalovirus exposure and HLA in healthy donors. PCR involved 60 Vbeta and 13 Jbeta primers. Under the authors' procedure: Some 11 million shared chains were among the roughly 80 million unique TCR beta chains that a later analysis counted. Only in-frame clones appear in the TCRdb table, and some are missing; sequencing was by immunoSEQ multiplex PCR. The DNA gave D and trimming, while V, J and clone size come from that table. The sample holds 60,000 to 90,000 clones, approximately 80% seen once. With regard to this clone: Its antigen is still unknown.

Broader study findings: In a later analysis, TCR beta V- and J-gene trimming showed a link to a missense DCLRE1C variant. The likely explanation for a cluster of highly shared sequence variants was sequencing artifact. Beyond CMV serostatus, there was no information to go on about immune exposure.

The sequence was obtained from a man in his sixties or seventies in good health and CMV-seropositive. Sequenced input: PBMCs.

The CDR3 DNA reads TGTGCCAGCAGGTCAAGTAAGGCGACGGGGCCCCAGCATTTT. It yields the protein CASRSSKATGPQHF. The chain joins TRBV2 to TRBJ1-5; D is unresolved. Trimming left V 6 bases short and J 9 bases short, with 18 bases between. CDR1 is SNHLY, CDR2 FYNNEI, per germline. CDR3 length: 14 amino acids.